These 17 T cell receptor beta chains originate from one sample sequenced in a study of blood T cells in healthy people across ages. Together with a sample-barcoded 5' primer, a J-beta primer mix was included in a second PCR lasting about 6 to 11 cycles. Each CDR3 protein gets one entry after TCRdb re-called the 5' RACE reads with MiXCR. The repertoire holds just over 800,000 distinct CDR3 sequences, with less than 80% as singletons. Sequenced material: blood. These receptors all come from a man aged 25 to 45 in good health.

The chain joins TRBV5-6 to TRBJ2-7; no clear D gene. The DNA end is more similar to TRBJ2-5, so the J call may be wrong. CDR3 length: 16 amino acids. In germline, CDR1 is SGHDT, CDR2 YYEEEE. This CDR3 reads CASSLAWADAEETQYF. The CDR3 DNA sequence: TGTGCCAGCAGCTTGGCTTGGGCGGACGCGGAGGAGACCCAGTACTTC.

This sequence joins TRBV24-1 and TRBJ2-1; D remains unclear. Between the trimmed V and J ends, which lost 4 bases and 0 bases, there was a span of 9 bases. Per the germline V gene, CDR1 is KGHDR and CDR2 is SFDVKD. There are 15 residues in the CDR3. In DNA, the CDR3 is TGTGCCACCAGTGAATCACGTAGCTCCTACAATGAGCAGTTCTTC. Translating gives CATSESRSSYNEQFF.

The chain recombines TRBV28 with TRBJ2-1; 10 bases align to TRBD2. V trimming: 5 bases; J trimming: 4 bases; junction bases outside the gene matches: 8. The CDR3 has 16 residues. Germline assignment: CDR1 MDHEN and CDR2 SYDVKM. CDR3 protein: CASSTSGELTYNEQFF. The CDR3 nucleotides are TGTGCCAGCAGTACTAGCGGGGAGCTAACTTACAATGAGCAGTTCTTC.

The chain carries TRBV7-2 and TRBJ2-2; D is unclear. The V and J ends lost 7 bases and 2 bases respectively, with 11 bases between them. CDR1 and CDR2 (germline): SGHTA, FQGNSA. CDR3 size: 14 residues. CDR3 in DNA: TGTGCCAGCAATACCCAAAAAAACACCGGGGAGCTGTTTTTT. Its translation: CASNTQKNTGELFF.

A few counts support this clonotype. The chain couples TRBV5-1 to TRBJ2-3, with a tentative D call TRBD2 (5 bases). V dropped 4 bases and J dropped 8 bases, with 17 bases sitting between them. The germline V gene encodes CDR1 SGHRS and CDR2 YFSETQ. This CDR3 contains 14 residues. In DNA form, the CDR3 reads TGCGCCAGCAGCCCCTCGGACCGGCGGGCTACGCAGTATTTT. Protein product: CASSPSDRRATQYF. Full variable domain (rest looked up from reference TRBV5-1 and TRBJ2-3): KAGVTQTPRYLIKTRGQQVTLSCSPISGHRSVSWYQQTPGQGLQFLFEYFSETQRNKGNFPGRFSGRQFSNSRSEMNVSTLELGDSALYLCASSPSDRRATQYFGPGTRLTVL.

V and J are TRBV7-3 and TRBJ2-1; either TRBD1 or TRBD2 may supply D (6 bases each). CDR3 length equals 16 residues. Trimming took off 5 bases at V and 0 bases at J, with 14 bases between the two ends. The germline CDR1 and CDR2 sequences are SGHTA and FQGTGA. CDR3 coding DNA: TGTGCCAGCAGCCAACGATCGGGGGCCTCCTACAATGAGCAGTTCTTC. Amino acids: CASSQRSGASYNEQFF.

This chain connects TRBV20-1 to TRBJ2-5; 7 bases agree with TRBD1. This CDR3 is 14 amino acids long. Germline CDR1 DFQATT, CDR2 SNEGSKA (reference sequence). V gave up 0 bases and J gave up 2 bases; unmatched junction bases: 3. CDR3 in amino acids: CSARDLDRQETQYF. CDR3 in DNA: TGCAGTGCTAGAGATCTGGACAGGCAAGAGACCCAGTACTTC.

The V and J genes are TRBV5-1 and TRBJ2-1, with unresolved D. Germline-derived CDR1 and CDR2 are SGHRS and YFSETQ. The CDR3 spans 12 residues. V was cut by 0 bases and J by 10 bases, with 8 bases left in between. CDR3 amino acids: CASSLGSLEQFF. The DNA of the CDR3 is TGCGCCAGCAGCTTGGGTTCATTAGAGCAGTTCTTC.

V gene TRBV6-4 combines with J gene TRBJ2-1, with TRBD1 matching over 10 bases. Trimming removed 7 bases from V and 10 bases from J; junction bases left unmatched: 13. This CDR3 region has 15 residues. From germline, CDR1 is MRHNA and CDR2 SNTAGT. CDR3 amino acids: CASKGEGQGPGEQFF. In DNA form, the CDR3 reads TGTGCCAGCAAGGGGGAGGGACAGGGGCCAGGAGAGCAGTTCTTC.

The chain links TRBV11-2 to TRBJ2-1; 10 bases line up with TRBD1. There are 15 residues in the CDR3. With 5 bases clipped from V and 1 base from J, the junction kept 2 bases outside the gene matches. CDR1 and CDR2 (germline): SGHAT, FQNNGV. Here the CDR3 reads CASSMDRGSYNEQFF. CDR3 DNA: TGTGCCAGCAGCATGGACAGGGGGTCCTACAATGAGCAGTTCTTC. The full variable domain, in which reference TRBV11-2 and TRBJ2-1 provide the parts outside the CDR3, is EAGVAQSPRYKIIEKRQSVAFWCNPISGHATLYWYQQILGQGPKLLIQFQNNGVVDDSQLPKDRFSAERLKGVDSTLKIQPAKLEDSAVYLCASSMDRGSYNEQFFGPGTRLTVL.

This clonotype is deemed medium-sized (0.01 to 0.1%). The V gene is TRBV28, the J gene TRBJ2-4; possibly TRBD2 for D (8 bases). This CDR3 comprises 19 residues. Trimming stripped 5 bases from V and 0 bases from J, with 23 bases between. Germline V gene data show CDR1 as MDHEN and CDR2 as SYDVKM. The CDR3 DNA sequence: TGTGCCAGCAGTCAACCGGGACAGACTAGCGAGATAGCCAAAAACATTCAGTACTTC. Its translation is CASSQPGQTSEIAKNIQYF.

V gene TRBV28 combines with J gene TRBJ1-5; D is unclear. This CDR3 comprises 12 residues. Germline values: CDR1 MDHEN, CDR2 SYDVKM. The ends were cut back, 3 bases at V and 6 bases at J, with 6 bases in the middle. Here the CDR3 reads CASSLASQPQHF. CDR3 coding DNA: TGTGCCAGCAGTTTGGCCAGTCAGCCCCAGCATTTT.

The gene calls are TRBV15 and TRBJ2-7; 7 positions agree with TRBD1. V shed 5 bases and J 2 bases; nucleotides not matched to a gene: 12. The V gene's germline CDR1 is LNHNV and CDR2 YYDKDF (reference sequence). This CDR3 contains 16 residues. CDR3 nucleotide sequence: TGTGCCACCAGCTCTACGAGACAGGGCGCGACCTACGAGCAGTACTTC. Amino acids: CATSSTRQGATYEQYF.

The chain couples TRBV7-8 to TRBJ1-6; no reliable D call. CDR1 and CDR2 from the germline V gene are SGHVS and FQNEAQ. CDR3 size: 16 residues. V was pared by 5 bases and J by 9 bases, with 20 bases between. DNA for the CDR3: TGTGCCAGCAGCCCCCGCCCGGAACCGCTGGTTTCACCCCTCCACTTT. Protein: CASSPRPEPLVSPLHF.

The genes are TRBV9 and TRBJ2-7; TRBD2 matches at 9 bases. After removal of 5 bases from V and 2 bases from J, the junction contained 5 bases not matched to a gene. The CDR3 is made up of 14 amino acids. CDR1 and CDR2 from the germline V gene are SGDLS and YYNGEE. The CDR3 DNA reads TGTGCCAGCAGTGCTAGCGGGAACGCCTACGAGCAGTACTTC. It codes for CASSASGNAYEQYF.

The CDR3 nucleotides read TGTGCCAGCAGCTTCGGTAGCGGGGGCCGGAGCTCCTACGAGCAGTACTTC. This encodes CASSFGSGGRSSYEQYF. The V gene is TRBV7-2, the J gene TRBJ2-7; 9 bases agree with TRBD2. V was pared by 3 bases and J by 0 bases, with 9 bases of the junction left unmatched. The germline V gene has CDR1 SGHTA and CDR2 FQGNSA. This CDR3 is 17 amino acids long.

This clonotype was counted a few times. The V call is TRBV20-1, the J call TRBJ1-1; 9 bases are shared with TRBD1. Per the germline V gene, CDR1 is DFQATT and CDR2 is SNEGSKA (reference sequence). The CDR3 is 14 residues long. Germline trimming cut 0 bases from V and 5 bases from J; bases unmatched to any gene: 4. CDR3 sequence (DNA): TGCAGTGCTAGAGATTCACAGGGGGCGACTGAAGCTTTCTTT. Protein sequence: CSARDSQGATEAFF.